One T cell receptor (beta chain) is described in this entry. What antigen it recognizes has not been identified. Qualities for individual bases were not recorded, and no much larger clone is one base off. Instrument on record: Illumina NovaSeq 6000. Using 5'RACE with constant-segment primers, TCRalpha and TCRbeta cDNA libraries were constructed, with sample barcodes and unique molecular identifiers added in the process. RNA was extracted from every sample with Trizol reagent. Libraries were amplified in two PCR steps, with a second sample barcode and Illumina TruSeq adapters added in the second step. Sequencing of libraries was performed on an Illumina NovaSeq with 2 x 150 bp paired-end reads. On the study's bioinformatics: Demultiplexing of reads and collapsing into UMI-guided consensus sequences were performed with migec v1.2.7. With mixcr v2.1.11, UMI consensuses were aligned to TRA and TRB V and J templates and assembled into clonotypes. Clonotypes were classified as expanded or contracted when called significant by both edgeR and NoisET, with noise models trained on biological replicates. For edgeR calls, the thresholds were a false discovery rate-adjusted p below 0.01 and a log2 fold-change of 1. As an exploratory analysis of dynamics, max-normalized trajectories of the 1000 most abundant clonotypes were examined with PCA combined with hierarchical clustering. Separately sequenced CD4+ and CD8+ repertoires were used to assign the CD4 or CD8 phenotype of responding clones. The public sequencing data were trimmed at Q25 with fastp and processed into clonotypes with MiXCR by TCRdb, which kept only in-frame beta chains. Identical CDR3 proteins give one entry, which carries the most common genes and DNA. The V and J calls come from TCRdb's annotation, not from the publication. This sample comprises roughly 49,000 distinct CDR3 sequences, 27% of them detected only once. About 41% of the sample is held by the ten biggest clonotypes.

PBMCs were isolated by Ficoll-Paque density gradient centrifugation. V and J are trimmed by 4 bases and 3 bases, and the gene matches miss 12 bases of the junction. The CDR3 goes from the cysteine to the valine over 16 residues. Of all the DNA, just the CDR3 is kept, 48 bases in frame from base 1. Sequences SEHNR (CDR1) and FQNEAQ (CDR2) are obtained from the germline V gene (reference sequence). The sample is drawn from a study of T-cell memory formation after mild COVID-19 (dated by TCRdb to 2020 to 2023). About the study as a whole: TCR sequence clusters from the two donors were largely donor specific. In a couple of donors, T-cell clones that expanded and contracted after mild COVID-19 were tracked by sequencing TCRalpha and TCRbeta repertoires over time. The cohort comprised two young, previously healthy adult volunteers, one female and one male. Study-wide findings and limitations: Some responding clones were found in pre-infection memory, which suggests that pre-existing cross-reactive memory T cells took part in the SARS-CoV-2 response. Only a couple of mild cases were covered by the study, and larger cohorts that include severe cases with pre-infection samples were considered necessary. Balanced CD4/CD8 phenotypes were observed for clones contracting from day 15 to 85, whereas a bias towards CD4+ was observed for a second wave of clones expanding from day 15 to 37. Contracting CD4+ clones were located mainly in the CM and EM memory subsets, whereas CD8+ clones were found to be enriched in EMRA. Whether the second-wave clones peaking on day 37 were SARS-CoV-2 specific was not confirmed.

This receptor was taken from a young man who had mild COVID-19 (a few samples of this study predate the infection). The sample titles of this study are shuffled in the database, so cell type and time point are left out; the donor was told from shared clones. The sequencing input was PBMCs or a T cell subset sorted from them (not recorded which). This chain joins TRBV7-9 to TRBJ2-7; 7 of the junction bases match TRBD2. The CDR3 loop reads CASSSPAGPRDYEQYV. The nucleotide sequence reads TGTGCCAGCAGCTCACCAGCGGGACCGAGGGACTACGAGCAGTACGTC.